This is a list of T cell receptor beta chains from one sample in a study of vaccination and CD4 T cells after COVID-19. TCRdb recomputed calls from the PCR reads with MiXCR, one row per CDR3 protein. This sample has about 9,500 distinct CDR3 sequences, with 34% found just once. The antigens of these receptors remain unknown. Sequencing input: CD4+ T cells from blood, cultured in vitro. The receptors were gathered from a human donor in good health. The CDR3 runs from the conserved cysteine through the conserved F or W. The D gene is left open where the match is weak. Expanded clones get a size class; other rows say once, few or many, or leave the size out.

D | size | J | V | DNA | CDR3
. | . | TRBJ2-3 | TRBV6-5 | TGTGCCAGCAGTTATGGAAGGTTGGATACGCAGTATTTT | CASSYGRLDTQYF
. | . | TRBJ2-5 | TRBV21-1 | TGTGCCAGCAGCAAAGGCCCCAGACGAGAGACCCAGTACTTC | CASSKGPRRETQYF
. | few | TRBJ1-5 | TRBV29-1 | TGCAGCGTTGGAGTGGTTAGCAATCAGCCCCAGCATTTT | CSVGVVSNQPQHF
. | . | TRBJ1-5 | TRBV7-9 | TGTGCCAGCAGCTTGGGACATCCTTTGAGCAATCAGCCCCAGCATTTT | CASSLGHPLSNQPQHF
TRBD1 | few | TRBJ1-2 | TRBV7-9 | TGTGCCAGCAGCCAGGGGGCGACGCATTATGGCTACACCTTC | CASSQGATHYGYTF
. | . | TRBJ1-1 | TRBV6-5 | TGTGCCAGCAGTTACTTTTCCAGGAACACTGAAGCTTTCTTT | CASSYFSRNTEAFF
. | few | TRBJ2-7 | TRBV7-6 | TGTGCTAGCATCCAATTGCCGGGACCCCCAAGCTACGAGCAGTACTTC | CASIQLPGPPSYEQYF
. | few | TRBJ1-5 | TRBV20-1 | TGCAGTGCTACGGTTCAGGGGATCAAAAATCAGCCCCAGCATTTT | CSATVQGIKNQPQHF
TRBD2 | . | TRBJ2-7 | TRBV6-5 | TGTGCCAGCAGTTACCCTAGATCCGAAGGGCGAGCGGCAGGAGCGGGAAACGAGCAGTACTTC | CASSYPRSEGRAAGAGNEQYF
. | few | TRBJ1-3 | TRBV6-2/TRBV6-3 | TGTGCCAGCAGTTACCCCACGAGCTCTGGAAACACCATATATTTT | CASSYPTSSGNTIYF
. | . | TRBJ2-7 | TRBV12-3/TRBV12-4 | TGTGCCAGCAGTGGTAACTACGAGCAGTACTTC | CASSGNYEQYF
TRBD2 | few | TRBJ2-7 | TRBV27 | TGTGCCAGCAGTTTAGGTCTAGCGGGAGTAGGCGAGCAGTACTTC | CASSLGLAGVGEQYF
. | few | TRBJ1-5 | TRBV5-8 | TGTGCCAGCAGCCCCCCGGGCCGCAATCAGCCCCAGCATTTT | CASSPPGRNQPQHF
. | . | TRBJ1-5 | TRBV7-2 | TGTGCCAGCAGTACCGGCGGAAGCCAGCCCCAGCATTTT | CASSTGGSQPQHF
TRBD1 | . | TRBJ2-5 | TRBV7-9 | TGTGCCAGCACCCACAACCGGGACAGAAAAGAGACCCAGTACTTC | CASTHNRDRKETQYF
. | few | TRBJ2-7 | TRBV20-1 | TGCAGTGCTAGGGGGGACCGGGTCCAAACTTTCGAGCAGTACTTC | CSARGDRVQTFEQYF
. | . | TRBJ1-2 | TRBV19 | TGTGCCAGTAGCACCCTGGGACTCGAGAACTATGGCTACACCTTC | CASSTLGLENYGYTF
TRBD1 | few | TRBJ2-2 | TRBV7-2 | TGTGCCAGCAGCAGCAGGACAGGGGGGACCGGGGAGCTGTTTTTT | CASSSRTGGTGELFF
. | medium-sized | TRBJ2-3 | TRBV24-1 | TGTGCCACCAGCCATGGACTCCTTAGCGGCCCCGTGGGTCGGGATACGCAGTATTTT | CATSHGLLSGPVGRDTQYF
. | . | TRBJ1-1 | TRBV10-3 | TGTGCCATCAGTGACTCGGGCAGGGAGAACACTGAAGCTTTCTTT | CAISDSGRENTEAFF
TRBD2 | . | TRBJ2-1 | TRBV6-4 | TGTGCCAGCAGTGCACTAGCGGGGGCCCCTAGCACGCAGTTCTTC | CASSALAGAPSTQFF
TRBD2 | few | TRBJ2-1 | TRBV20-1 | TGCAGTGCTTTGACTAGCGGGAGGGCGGATGAGCAGTTCTTC | CSALTSGRADEQFF
. | . | TRBJ1-1 | TRBV20-1 | TGCAGCGTAAGGGAACCTATGAACACTGAAGCTTTCTTT | CSVREPMNTEAFF
TRBD2 | few | TRBJ2-5 | TRBV7-2 | TGTGCCAGCAGCTCTAGCGGGAGGCCTCAAGAGACCCAGTACTTC | CASSSSGRPQETQYF
TRBD1 | once | TRBJ1-3 | TRBV6-1 | TGTGCCAGCAGATTCCCGGGACAGGGGACCGGAAACACCATATATTTT | CASRFPGQGTGNTIYF
. | few | TRBJ1-2 | TRBV20-1 | TGCAGTGCTGAGAGGCAGGGAGGGAACTATGGCTACACCTTC | CSAERQGGNYGYTF
. | few | TRBJ1-1 | TRBV6-1 | TGTGCCAGCAGTCCGTTTACGGGGGCTTGGACTGAAGCTTTCTTT | CASSPFTGAWTEAFF
. | few | TRBJ1-5 | TRBV20-1 | TGCAGTGCTAGACCCTCTCTGGCTCAGCCCCAGCATTTT | CSARPSLAQPQHF
TRBD1 | medium-sized | TRBJ2-7 | TRBV6-1 | TGTGCCAGCAGAGGGGCAGGGGGCCCATACGAGCAGTACTTC | CASRGAGGPYEQYF
TRBD1 | . | TRBJ1-3 | TRBV7-2 | TGTGCCAGCAGCCGGACAGGGGACGCTGGAAACACCATATATTTT | CASSRTGDAGNTIYF
. | . | TRBJ1-1 | TRBV4-2 | TGTGCCAGCAGCCCGACCCGGGGAGTCACTGAAGCTTTCTTT | CASSPTRGVTEAFF
TRBD1 | medium-sized | TRBJ1-2 | TRBV19 | TGTGCCAGTAGTGCCCGGCGACAGGGTAGTGGCTACACCTTC | CASSARRQGSGYTF
TRBD1 | . | TRBJ2-5 | TRBV7-9 | TGTGCCAGCAGCTTAAAGGGCGGACAGGGTGTAGAGACCCAGTACTTC | CASSLKGGQGVETQYF
. | few | TRBJ1-2 | TRBV20-1 | TGCAGTGCTAGATCAGGGGCACAAGGCTACACCTTC | CSARSGAQGYTF
. | once | TRBJ2-7 | TRBV6-5 | TGTGCCAGCAGTTACTCCTCAAGTCCCGTACTATATCGGCAGTACTTC | CASSYSSSPVLYRQYF
TRBD1 | few | TRBJ2-3 | TRBV27 | TGTGCCAGCAGTTCGTGGGACAGGGTCACAGATACGCAGTATTTT | CASSSWDRVTDTQYF
. | few | TRBJ1-5 | TRBV6-2/TRBV6-3 | TGTGCCAGCAGTTACGCGACAGCCAATCAGCCCCAGCATTTT | CASSYATANQPQHF
. | once | TRBJ2-7 | TRBV20-1 | TGCAGTGCTAGTTCCGTACTTAACTACGAGCAGTACTTC | CSASSVLNYEQYF
TRBD2 | . | TRBJ2-3 | TRBV18 | TGTGCCAGCTCTGCGGGGGCAGATACGCAGTATTTT | CASSAGADTQYF
TRBD2 | once | TRBJ2-7 | TRBV27 | TGTGCCAGCAGTTTCCGGGGGGAGCAGCAGTACTTC | CASSFRGEQQYF
. | . | TRBJ2-5 | TRBV28 | TGTGCCAGCAGTTCCGCCCCAATCATGGAAGAGACCCAGTACTTC | CASSSAPIMEETQYF
TRBD1 | few | TRBJ2-2 | TRBV7-2 | TGTGCCAGCAGCTTACGAGACAGGGGGACAGCCGGGGAGCTGTTTTTT | CASSLRDRGTAGELFF
TRBD1 | . | TRBJ2-1 | TRBV28 | TGTGCCAGCATCAAGCCTGGCAGGGGGCATGAGCAGTTCTTC | CASIKPGRGHEQFF
. | few | TRBJ1-1 | TRBV6-5 | TGTGCCAGCAGTTACGGTTTTGAGGAAGCTTTCTTT | CASSYGFEEAFF
TRBD2 | . | TRBJ2-1 | TRBV5-8 | TGTGCCGGAGAGCGGGGCAGAGATAATGAGCAGTTCTTC | CAGERGRDNEQFF
TRBD1 | . | TRBJ1-2 | TRBV12-3/TRBV12-4 | TGTGCCAGCAGTGCCGGGACAGGGACCTATGGCTACACCTTC | CASSAGTGTYGYTF
. | . | TRBJ1-1 | TRBV20-1 | TGCAGTGCTAGAGATGTGGGAAGGACTGAAGCTTTCTTT | CSARDVGRTEAFF
. | . | TRBJ2-1 | TRBV7-6 | TGTGCCAGCAGCTTAGTAGGGGGTTCGATCTACAATGAGCAGTTCTTC | CASSLVGGSIYNEQFF
TRBD2 | few | TRBJ2-3 | TRBV5-4 | TGTGCCAGCACCCAAGGACTAGCGGGTAGCACAGATACGCAGTATTTT | CASTQGLAGSTDTQYF
. | few | TRBJ1-5 | TRBV19 | TGTGCCAGTAGTATTGCACAGGATCAGCCCCAGCATTTT | CASSIAQDQPQHF
. | few | TRBJ1-5 | TRBV10-3 | TGTGCCATCAGTGAAGGGCTGTATAGCAATCAGCCCCAGCATTTT | CAISEGLYSNQPQHF
TRBD2 | few | TRBJ2-3 | TRBV6-4 | TGTGCCAGCAGTAAAGATTCTAGCGGGAGTACAGATACGCAGTATTTT | CASSKDSSGSTDTQYF
TRBD1 | medium-sized | TRBJ2-2 | TRBV15 | TGTGCCACCAATCAGGGGGCCGGGGAGCTGTTTTTT | CATNQGAGELFF
TRBD1 | few | TRBJ1-6 | TRBV10-3 | TGTGCCATTTGGGGACAGGGGAGTTCACCCCTCCACTTT | CAIWGQGSSPLHF
. | few | TRBJ2-5 | TRBV10-3 | TGTGCCATCAGTTGGGGGGTTGGCCAAGAGACCCAGTACTTC | CAISWGVGQETQYF
TRBD2 | . | TRBJ2-3 | TRBV5-4 | TGTGCCAGCAGCCAAGAACCAGCGGGAGGCACAGATACGCAGTATTTT | CASSQEPAGGTDTQYF
. | . | TRBJ1-3 | TRBV20-1 | TGCAGTGCTAGGAGGGAGGGAGGCCCTGGAAACACCATATATTTT | CSARREGGPGNTIYF
. | . | TRBJ2-7 | TRBV12-3/TRBV12-4 | TGTGCCAGCAGCTCCGGTTTAAGCTCCTACGAGCAGTACTTC | CASSSGLSSYEQYF
TRBD1 | . | TRBJ2-7 | TRBV19 | TGTGCCAGTAGTATACAGGGGGCAGGCGAGCAGTACTTC | CASSIQGAGEQYF
. | few | TRBJ1-5 | TRBV28 | TGTGCCAGCAGTTCGCTTACAGGAGGCAATCAGCCCCAGCATTTT | CASSSLTGGNQPQHF